These T cell receptor beta chains were read from a single sample in a study of regulatory T cells in long-lasting Graves disease. Using its own MiXCR run on the multiplex PCR reads, TCRdb lists one record per CDR3 protein. The sample carries over 300,000 distinct CDR3 sequences, roughly 15% recorded once. Sequenced here: peripheral blood mononuclear cells (PBMCs), sampled at new diagnosis, from a patient treated with antithyroid drugs. These receptors were obtained from a female donor with Graves disease. The CDR3 runs from the conserved cysteine through the conserved F or W. A D gene is named only where the DNA matches it firmly. Clone size is given for some rows only: seen once, a few or many times, or a class if the clone is expanded.

size,V,J,D,CDR3,DNA
few,TRBV4-1,TRBJ1-2,.,CASSQDSGAPIYGYTF,TGCGCCAGCAGCCAAGATTCGGGGGCCCCGATCTATGGCTACACCTTC
many,TRBV15,TRBJ1-5,.,CATSRDPFNQPQHF,TGTGCCACCAGCAGAGATCCCTTCAATCAGCCCCAGCATTTT
.,TRBV12-3/TRBV12-4,TRBJ1-5,TRBD1,CASTPGGGLNQPQHF,TGTGCCAGCACTCCGGGAGGGGGCCTCAATCAGCCCCAGCATTTT
.,TRBV5-1,TRBJ2-5,.,CASSTGQTLGETQYF,TGCGCCAGCAGCACGGGACAAACCCTCGGAGAGACCCAGTACTTC
once,TRBV20-1,TRBJ2-3,.,CSVEQDPLTDTQYF,TGCAGTGTTGAACAGGACCCTCTCACAGATACGCAGTATTTT
many,TRBV13,TRBJ1-1,.,CASSPVQETTEAFF,TGTGCCAGCAGCCCAGTACAGGAGACCACTGAAGCTTTCTTT
few,TRBV5-1,TRBJ2-6,TRBD1,CASGQGSGANVLTF,TGCGCCAGCGGACAGGGCTCTGGGGCCAACGTCCTGACTTTC
.,TRBV7-3,TRBJ1-4,TRBD1,CASSPPRGPPGKLFF,TGTGCCAGCAGCCCCCCTAGGGGGCCTCCAGGAAAACTGTTTTTT
many,TRBV7-9,TRBJ2-2,TRBD2,CASSFLLADTGELFF,TGTGCCAGCAGCTTCTTACTAGCGGACACCGGGGAGCTGTTTTTT
many,TRBV11-2,TRBJ1-6,.,CASSLSPGYNSPLHF,TGTGCCAGCAGCTTGAGCCCAGGATATAATTCACCCCTCCACTTT
.,TRBV27,TRBJ1-1,TRBD1,CASRQTGHTEAFF,TGTGCCAGCAGACAGACAGGGCACACTGAAGCTTTCTTT